This T cell receptor beta chain is drawn from a study of cytomegalovirus exposure and HLA in healthy donors. V lost 4 bases, J lost 10 bases, and 9 bases stayed unmatched. Germline values: CDR1 ENHRY, CDR2 SYGVKD. This CDR3 contains 16 residues. The PCR was carried out with 60 Vbeta primers and 13 Jbeta primers. This table comes from immunoSEQ multiplex PCR, and its TCRdb copy is limited to in-frame clones, with some not included. The table shows roughly 150,000 clones, with about 77% occurring only once. The receptor's source is a male donor in good health and CMV-seronegative. The J gene is TRBJ2-1, the V gene TRBV10-3, with 14 bases lining up with TRBD2. The sequencing sample was made of PBMCs. CDR3 nucleotides: TGTGCCATCAGTGCCCCCGGGACTAGCGGGAGAAGCGAGCAGTTCTTC. Protein sequence: CAISAPGTSGRSEQFF.